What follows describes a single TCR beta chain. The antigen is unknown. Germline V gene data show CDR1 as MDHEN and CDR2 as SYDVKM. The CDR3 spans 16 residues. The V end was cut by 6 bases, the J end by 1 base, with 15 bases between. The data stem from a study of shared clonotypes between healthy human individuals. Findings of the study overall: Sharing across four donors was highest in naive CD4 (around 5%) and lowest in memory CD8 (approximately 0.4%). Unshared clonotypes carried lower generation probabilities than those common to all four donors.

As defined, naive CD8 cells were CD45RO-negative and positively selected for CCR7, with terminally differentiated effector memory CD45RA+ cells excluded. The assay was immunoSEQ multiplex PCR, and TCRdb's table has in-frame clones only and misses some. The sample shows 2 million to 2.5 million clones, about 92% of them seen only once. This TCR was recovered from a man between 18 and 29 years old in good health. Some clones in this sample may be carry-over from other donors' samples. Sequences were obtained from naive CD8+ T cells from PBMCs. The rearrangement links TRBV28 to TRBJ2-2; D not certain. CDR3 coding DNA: TGTGCCAGCAGCCCATACGGTTTTGGGAACACCGGGGAGCTGTTTTTT. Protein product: CASSPYGFGNTGELFF. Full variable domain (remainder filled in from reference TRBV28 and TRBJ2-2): DVKVTQSSRYLVKRTGEKVFLECVQDMDHENMFWYRQDPGLGLRLIYFSYDVKMKEKGDIPEGYSVSREKKERFSLILESASTNQTSMYLCASSPYGFGNTGELFFGEGSRLTVL.